The rows below give T cell receptor beta chains drawn from one sample of a study of regulatory T cells in long-lasting Graves disease. MiXCR, applied by TCRdb to the multiplex PCR reads, yields one record per CDR3 protein. The sample lists around 480,000 distinct CDR3 sequences, 15% to 20% occurring once. These same data were also listed under a study on T cells in Graves' hyperthyroidism and ophthalmopathy.

The starting material was peripheral blood mononuclear cells (PBMCs), obtained at new diagnosis, from a patient treated with antithyroid drugs. The receptors were sampled from a man aged 35-49 years with Graves disease. Each CDR3 is given with its conserved first and last residue. Each record gives: V gene, D gene, clone size, J gene, CDR3 protein, CDR3 DNA. A D gene is named only where the DNA matches it firmly. For some rows the clone size is stated as once, few or many, or as a class when expanded; others skip it.

TRBV2,NA,few,TRBJ2-5,CASPLGSGETQYF,TGTGCTTCCCCCCTCGGATCAGGGGAGACCCAGTACTTC
TRBV24-1,NA,few,TRBJ1-2,CATTGWGYTF,TGTGCCACCACGGGCTGGGGCTACACCTTC
TRBV5-4,TRBD1,few,TRBJ2-1,CASSLGQGRDEQFF,TGTGCCAGCAGCCTCGGACAGGGTCGGGATGAGCAGTTCTTC
TRBV9,NA,few,TRBJ2-5,CASSPGTTQYF,TGTGCCAGCAGTCCAGGAACGACCCAGTACTTC
TRBV7-9,TRBD1,many,TRBJ2-7,CASRPGTGGSYEQYF,TGTGCCAGCAGACCCGGGACAGGTGGTTCCTACGAGCAGTACTTC
TRBV24-1,NA,few,TRBJ2-7,CATSEGSYEQYF,TGTGCCACCAGTGAGGGCAGCTACGAGCAGTACTTC
TRBV2,NA,many,TRBJ2-5,CASSQSLETQYF,TGTGCCAGCAGCCAATCATTAGAGACCCAGTACTTC
TRBV11-2,NA,NA,TRBJ1-1,CASSLERANTEAFF,TGTGCCAGCAGCTTGGAAAGGGCGAACACTGAAGCTTTCTTT
TRBV24-1,NA,few,TRBJ2-1,CATSGEGSYNEQFF,TGTGCCACCAGTGGTGAGGGCTCCTACAATGAGCAGTTCTTC
TRBV6-5,NA,NA,TRBJ1-2,CASSYSLGRDYGYTF,TGTGCCAGCAGTTACTCTCTTGGCAGAGACTATGGCTACACCTTC
TRBV2,NA,few,TRBJ2-7,CASSASRLAYEQYF,TGTGCCAGCAGTGCGAGCAGGTTAGCCTACGAGCAGTACTTC
TRBV11-3,NA,NA,TRBJ2-1,CASSLEGGRGRDEQFF,TGTGCCAGCAGCTTAGAAGGTGGGAGGGGGCGCGATGAGCAGTTCTTC
TRBV7-2,TRBD2,NA,TRBJ2-4,CASSLGLKNIQYF,TGTGCCAGCAGCTTGGGACTAAAAAACATTCAGTACTTC
TRBV11-2,TRBD2,many,TRBJ2-7,CASSLEASGVYEQYF,TGTGCCAGCAGCTTAGAGGCTAGCGGGGTTTACGAGCAGTACTTC
TRBV7-9,NA,many,TRBJ2-7,CASSTRHLYEQYF,TGTGCCAGCAGCACTAGACATCTCTACGAGCAGTACTTC
TRBV10-2,NA,NA,TRBJ2-7,CASRSPRDTYEQYF,TGCGCCAGCAGGAGCCCCAGGGATACCTACGAGCAGTACTTC
TRBV5-1,NA,NA,TRBJ1-1,CASMTAMNTEAFF,TGCGCCAGCATGACAGCCATGAACACTGAAGCTTTCTTT
TRBV5-1,NA,NA,TRBJ2-3,CASSLGQSADTQYF,TGCGCCAGCAGCTTGGGCCAGTCGGCAGATACGCAGTATTTT
TRBV11-2,NA,NA,TRBJ2-3,CASSLDPISTDTQYF,TGTGCCAGCAGCTTAGACCCGATTAGCACAGATACGCAGTATTTT
TRBV11-3,TRBD1,many,TRBJ2-1,CASSSQGAFNEQFF,TGTGCCAGCAGCTCCCAGGGGGCCTTCAATGAGCAGTTCTTC
TRBV5-1,NA,NA,TRBJ1-2,CASSLRVSGANYGYTF,TGCGCCAGCAGTCTTCGGGTCTCTGGGGCCAACTATGGCTACACCTTC
TRBV7-2,NA,few,TRBJ1-1,CASSVSAGTEAFF,TGTGCCAGCAGCGTTTCAGCAGGCACTGAAGCTTTCTTT
TRBV28,TRBD1,many,TRBJ2-7,CASSRQQGYEQYF,TGTGCCAGCAGTCGGCAACAGGGGTACGAGCAGTACTTC
TRBV20-1,NA,NA,TRBJ1-1,CSANTGRQNTEAFF,TGCAGTGCTAATACGGGACGTCAGAACACTGAAGCTTTCTTT
TRBV15,NA,few,TRBJ1-1,CATSRVGTEAFF,TGTGCCACCAGCAGAGTAGGGACTGAAGCTTTCTTT
TRBV11-3,NA,many,TRBJ2-1,CASSLAETYYNEQFF,TGTGCCAGCAGCTTAGCGGAGACTTACTACAATGAGCAGTTCTTC
TRBV2,TRBD2,NA,TRBJ2-1,CASKGRETYNEQFF,TGTGCCAGCAAGGGGCGGGAGACCTACAATGAGCAGTTCTTC
TRBV29-1,NA,NA,TRBJ1-5,CSVGSSNQPQHF,TGCAGCGTGGGGTCTAGCAATCAGCCCCAGCATTTT
TRBV24-1,NA,many,TRBJ2-5,CATRSAGGQETQYF,TGTGCCACTCGGAGCGCGGGTGGGCAAGAGACCCAGTACTTC
TRBV27,NA,NA,TRBJ2-2,CASSFFGGTGDTGELFF,TGTGCCAGCAGTTTCTTCGGGGGCACAGGGGACACCGGGGAGCTGTTTTTT
TRBV11-2,NA,many,TRBJ2-7,CASSLLISYEQYF,TGTGCCAGCAGCTTACTAATCTCCTACGAGCAGTACTTC
TRBV11-2,NA,NA,TRBJ2-1,CASSLSRTPYNEQFF,TGTGCCAGCAGCTTAAGTAGAACCCCCTACAATGAGCAGTTCTTC
TRBV10-3,NA,NA,TRBJ2-3,CATGQATDTQYF,TGTGCCACCGGGCAGGCCACAGATACGCAGTATTTT
TRBV19,TRBD1,many,TRBJ2-2,CASSRQGYTGELFF,TGTGCCAGCAGTCGACAGGGATACACCGGGGAGCTGTTTTTT
TRBV28,TRBD2,many,TRBJ2-3,CASSLPLVGGRVGTDTQYF,TGTGCCAGCAGTTTACCCCTGGTGGGCGGGAGGGTCGGTACAGATACGCAGTATTTT
TRBV24-1,NA,many,TRBJ2-5,CATSDQQETQYF,TGTGCCACCAGTGACCAACAGGAGACCCAGTACTTC
TRBV9,TRBD2,few,TRBJ2-2,CASSVATGAGASRRTGELFF,TGTGCCAGCAGCGTAGCTACTGGAGCGGGGGCCTCTCGGCGGACCGGGGAGCTGTTTTTT
TRBV7-2,NA,few,TRBJ1-1,CASRQDSINTEAFF,TGTGCCAGCCGTCAGGACAGTATAAACACTGAAGCTTTCTTT
TRBV20-1,NA,few,TRBJ2-7,CSARDQRGTSSYEQYF,TGCAGTGCTAGAGATCAGAGGGGTACGAGCTCCTACGAGCAGTACTTC
TRBV6-4,TRBD2,few,TRBJ2-1,CASSDSRTSGMKSSYNEQFF,TGTGCCAGCAGTGACTCGCGGACTAGCGGGATGAAAAGCTCCTACAATGAGCAGTTCTTC